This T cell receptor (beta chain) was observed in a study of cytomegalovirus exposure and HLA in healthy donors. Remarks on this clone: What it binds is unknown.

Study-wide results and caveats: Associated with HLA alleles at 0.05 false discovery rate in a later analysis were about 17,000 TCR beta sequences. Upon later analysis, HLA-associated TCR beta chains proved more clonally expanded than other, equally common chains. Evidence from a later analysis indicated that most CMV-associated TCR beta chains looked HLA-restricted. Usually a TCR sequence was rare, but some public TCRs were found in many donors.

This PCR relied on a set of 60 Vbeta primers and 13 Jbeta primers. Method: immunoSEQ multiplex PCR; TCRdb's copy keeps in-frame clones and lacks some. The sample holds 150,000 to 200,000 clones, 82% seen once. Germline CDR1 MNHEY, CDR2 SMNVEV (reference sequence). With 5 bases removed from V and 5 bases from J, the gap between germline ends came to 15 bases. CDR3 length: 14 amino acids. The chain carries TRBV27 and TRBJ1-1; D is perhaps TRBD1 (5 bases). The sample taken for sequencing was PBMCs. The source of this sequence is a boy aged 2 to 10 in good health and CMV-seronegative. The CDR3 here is CASSPRQMVTEAFF. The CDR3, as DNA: TGTGCCAGCAGTCCTCGACAGATGGTAACTGAAGCTTTCTTT.